This TCR beta chain was identified during a study of graft-versus-host responses after intestinal transplantation. As for the study in general: Each patient got anti-thymocyte globulin induction, then tacrolimus and steroids for around 3 years.

The CDR3 contains 14 residues. Germline V gene lookup returns CDR1 SGHNT and CDR2 YYREEE (reference sequence). The V and J ends lost 4 bases and 4 bases respectively, with 12 bases between them. A note on this clone: What it recognizes is unknown.

Points from the study as a whole: Graft-versus-host to host-versus-graft clonal ratios in allografts were high in patients with graft-donor T cell macrochimerism. GvH clonotypes were identified within recipient marrow, with a subset emerging first in ileum or blood.

The protocol was immunoSEQ multiplex PCR, while the TCRdb copy is restricted to in-frame clones and leaves out a portion. The sample lists about 10,000 clones, almost 95% occurring once. The specimen was PBMCs, collected 41 days after intestinal transplantation. The receptor was isolated from a human patient who received an intestinal transplant, so some T cells may come from the graft donor. This sequence joins TRBV5-4 and TRBJ2-1, with D unclear. The CDR3 DNA follows: TGTGCCAGCAGCCCCCCCGGCAGTTACAATGAGCAGTTCTTC. Its protein is CASSPPGSYNEQFF.